The source of this T cell receptor beta chain is a study of cytomegalovirus exposure and HLA in healthy donors. Study outcomes and limitations: Earlier analysis yielded a pattern in which most TCR beta V segments were productive about 87% or about 30% of the time. The study flagged approximately 180 TCR beta chains as cytomegalovirus-associated.

The CDR3 covers 15 residues. Per the germline V gene, CDR1 is SGHTA and CDR2 is FQGNSA. Trimming at V came to 5 bases and at J to 5 bases, leaving 12 bases not matched to a gene. About this clone itself: As yet, its antigen is unknown.

Primers included in the PCR were 60 Vbeta and 13 Jbeta primers. Libraries were prepared by immunoSEQ multiplex PCR; TCRdb keeps only in-frame clonotypes and omits some of them. Its listing shows around 84,000 clones. Healthy bone marrow donors supplied every sample. This chain joins TRBV7-2 and TRBJ2-7; TRBD2 agrees at 7 bases. Sequencing input: PBMCs. The clonotype comes from a man in his thirties or forties in good health and CMV-seronegative. CDR3 sequence reads: CASSPGGGKVHEQYF. Written as DNA, the CDR3 is TGTGCCAGCAGCCCCGGCGGGGGAAAGGTACACGAGCAGTACTTC.